Sequencing of this T cell receptor beta chain was carried out in a study of blood T cell repertoires in COVID-19. This clone showed up just a few times. The germline V gene encodes CDR1 SGHDT and CDR2 YYEEEE. V was clipped by 0 bases and J by 7 bases, with 8 bases between them. This CDR3 contains 14 residues. Using immunoSEQ multiplex PCR, the repertoire was profiled, and TCRdb retains in-frame clones only, with some absent. The sample includes 110,000 or so clones, over 70% of them seen just once. The sample taken for sequencing was peripheral blood. This TCR was sampled from a man aged 45 to 65 with acute or convalescent COVID-19. The chain has TRBV5-6 and TRBJ1-6; possible D gene TRBD1, 5 bases. The CDR3 DNA reads TGTGCCAGCAGCTTGGGGGGGAGGAATTCACCCCTCCACTTT. This encodes CASSLGGRNSPLHF.